The next 20 T cell receptor beta chains were all read from a single sample in a study of shared clonotypes between healthy human individuals. Naive CD8 cells were CD45RO-negative, positively selected for CCR7, excluding terminally differentiated effector memory CD45RA+ cells. The method was immunoSEQ multiplex PCR; TCRdb's version includes in-frame clones alone and lacks a portion of them. The sample holds roughly 1,800,000 clones, just under 95% seen once. The sequenced material came from naive CD8+ T cells sorted from blood. These receptors were obtained from a man younger than 35 in good health.

The chain recombines TRBV7-9 with TRBJ1-2; D perhaps matches TRBD1 (5 bases). Between the trimmed V and J ends, which lost 4 bases and 8 bases, there was a span of 20 bases. The CDR3 sequence is 15 residues long. Germline CDR1 SEHNR, CDR2 FQNEAQ (reference sequence). The CDR3 DNA is TGTGCCAGCAGCTGGGACGGACAAGGGGATTTAGGCTACACCTTC. It yields the protein CASSWDGQGDLGYTF.

This sequence joins TRBV5-8 and TRBJ2-3, with a weak D call TRBD1 (6 bases). Germline loops: CDR1 SGHTS, CDR2 YDEGEE. The CDR3 runs to 13 residues. Trimming took off 7 bases at V and 2 bases at J, with 11 bases between the two ends. The CDR3 coding sequence is TGTGCCAGCTCCGGACAGAACACAGATACGCAGTATTTT. It encodes CASSGQNTDTQYF.

This sequence joins TRBV6-1 and TRBJ2-7; TRBD2 aligns across 12 bases. J was trimmed by 4 bases and V by 1 base; bases with no gene match: 8. Germline V gene sequence: CDR1 MNHNS, CDR2 SASEGT. CDR3 length: 17 residues. DNA of the CDR3: TGTGCCAGCAGTGAAGGACGAGGACTAGCGGGGCTATACGAGCAGTACTTC. This encodes CASSEGRGLAGLYEQYF.

V is TRBV7-6 and J is TRBJ2-7; tentative D call: TRBD2 (6 bases). The length of the CDR3 is 16 residues. Germline lookup yields CDR1 SGHVS and CDR2 FNYEAQ. Trimming stripped 5 bases from V and 3 bases from J, with 20 bases between. Written as DNA, the CDR3 is TGTGCCAGCAGCCCGAGGCGGGGAAGCCCCGGCTACGAGCAGTACTTC. The encoded protein is CASSPRRGSPGYEQYF.

This rearrangement joins TRBV5-6 to TRBJ2-7; D is unclear. CDR3 length: 14 amino acids. V shed 1 base and J shed 1 base, with 9 bases lying between them. The germline gives CDR1 SGHDT, CDR2 YYEEEE. The CDR3 DNA sequence: TGTGCCAGCAGCTTGAGCTACCTATCCTACGAGCAGTACTTC. Its translation is CASSLSYLSYEQYF.

The CDR3 reads CASTILPGQGELFF. The CDR3 region has the DNA TGTGCCAGCACTATATTACCGGGACAGGGGGAGCTGTTTTTT. The genes are TRBV27 and TRBJ2-2; TRBD1 aligns across 7 bases. V lost 7 bases to trimming and J lost 8 bases; unmatched junction nucleotides: 10. CDR1 is MNHEY, CDR2 SMNVEV, per germline (reference sequence). CDR3 length: 14 amino acids.

This chain joins TRBV4-1 and TRBJ2-7; D is uncertain. The CDR3 runs to 14 residues. Germline V lookup: CDR1 MGHRA, CDR2 YSYEKL. V was shortened by 8 bases and J by 3 bases, with 17 bases between the two germline ends. The CDR3 loop reads CASGSKDGRYEQYF. CDR3 nucleotides: TGCGCCAGCGGTTCCAAAGACGGCCGCTACGAGCAGTACTTC.

Regarding this clone: Possible read error: a much larger clone is one base away. This specimen includes other DNA sequences encoding the same CDR3. This sequence joins TRBV2 and TRBJ2-7, with D hard to call. The CDR3 is made up of 11 amino acids. Looked up from germline, CDR1 is SNHLY and CDR2 is FYNNEI. Trimming shortened V by 5 bases and J by 1 base, and 3 bases separated the two germline ends. The chain's CDR3 is CASSSSYEQYF. CDR3 nucleotide sequence: TGTGCCAGCAGTTCGTCCTACGAGCAGTACTTC.

The gene calls are TRBV7-9 and TRBJ2-5; a weak D match, TRBD2 (5 bases). The CDR3 totals 14 residues. Trimming took off 0 bases at V and 3 bases at J, with 8 bases between the two ends. Germline V lookup: CDR1 SEHNR, CDR2 FQNEAQ (reference sequence). The CDR3 loop reads CASSLAVGKETQYF. Written as DNA, the CDR3 is TGTGCCAGCAGCTTAGCGGTCGGGAAAGAGACCCAGTACTTC. Full variable domain (rest looked up from reference TRBV7-9 and TRBJ2-5): DTGVSQNPRHKITKRGQNVTFRCDPISEHNRLYWYRQTLGQGPEFLTYFQNEAQLEKSRLLSDRFSAERPKGSFSTLEIQRTEQGDSAMYLCASSLAVGKETQYFGPGTRLLVL.

The DNA of the CDR3 is TGTGCCAGCGGACCCGGACGGGCGAACACCGGGGAGCTGTTTTTT. It translates to CASGPGRANTGELFF. V is TRBV5-6 and J is TRBJ2-2; no firm D call. Germline CDR1 SGHDT, CDR2 YYEEEE. V was cut by 7 bases and J by 0 bases, with 13 bases left in between. The CDR3 is 15 amino acids. Supplemented by reference TRBV5-6 and TRBJ2-2, the full variable domain reads DAGVTQSPTHLIKTRGQQVTLRCSPKSGHDTVSWYQQALGQGPQFIFQYYEEEERQRGNFPDRFSGHQFPNYSSELNVNALLLGDSALYLCASGPGRANTGELFFGEGSRLTVL.

This chain uses TRBV13 with TRBJ1-4, with D perhaps matching TRBD1 (6 bases). Germline-derived CDR1 and CDR2 are PRHDT and FYEKMQ (reference sequence). Deletions cut 5 bases from V and 7 bases from J, with 17 bases between. The CDR3 length is 15 residues. The DNA of the CDR3 is TGTGCCAGCAGCAAGAGGACAGAACTAGGTGAAAAACTGTTTTTT. Encoded protein: CASSKRTELGEKLFF.

The chain employs TRBV5-8 and TRBJ2-7; D may be TRBD1 (6 bases). There are 15 residues in the CDR3. V was clipped by 2 bases and J by 6 bases, with 18 bases between them. The germline V gene has CDR1 SGHTS and CDR2 YDEGEE. The CDR3 DNA follows: TGTGCCAGCAGCTTAGGGACACTCCACGTGGGCGAGCAGTACTTC. Encoded protein: CASSLGTLHVGEQYF.

The sample holds one count of this clone. This rearrangement joins TRBV2 to TRBJ2-7; D tentatively reads TRBD1 or TRBD2 (5 bases each). From germline, CDR1 is SNHLY and CDR2 FYNNEI. The CDR3 loop spans 17 amino acids. Trimming removed 5 bases at V and 1 base at J, with 21 bases between. The CDR3 protein is CASSPLGAGELSYEQYF. The DNA for the CDR3 is TGTGCCAGCAGTCCTCTAGGGGCCGGGGAGTTATCCTACGAGCAGTACTTC.

Worth noting for this clone: This CDR3 is also generated by other DNA sequences in the sample. The chain is built from TRBV4-1 and TRBJ2-7; the D gene is possibly TRBD2 (6 bases). Trimming took off 4 bases at V and 1 base at J, with 11 bases between the two ends. From germline, CDR1 is MGHRA and CDR2 YSYEKL. The CDR3 is 14 residues long. The CDR3 here is CASSPGTGSYEQYF. The CDR3 nucleotides read TGCGCCAGCAGCCCCGGGACTGGATCCTACGAGCAGTACTTC.

The chain joins TRBV7-9 to TRBJ2-1; 12 bases are shared with TRBD2. This CDR3 comprises 16 residues. V shed 5 bases and J 6 bases; nucleotides not matched to a gene: 8. The V gene's germline CDR1 is SEHNR and CDR2 FQNEAQ (reference sequence). CDR3 sequence reads: CASSLSSGRGGNEQFF. CDR3 DNA: TGTGCCAGCAGCCTCTCTAGCGGGAGGGGGGGCAATGAGCAGTTCTTC.

CDR3 amino acids: CASSYEDSFGSPLHF. CDR3 coding DNA: TGTGCCAGCAGTTACGAGGACAGTTTCGGTTCACCCCTCCACTTT. This sequence joins TRBV6-5 and TRBJ1-6, with D tentatively TRBD1 (6 bases). V was trimmed by 2 bases and J by 9 bases, leaving 14 bases between them. Germline-derived CDR1 and CDR2 are MNHEY and SVGAGI. The CDR3 runs 15 residues.

The chain links TRBV28 to TRBJ1-1; perhaps TRBD1 as D (5 bases). There are 14 residues in the CDR3. The germline gives CDR1 MDHEN, CDR2 SYDVKM. V lost 6 bases, J lost 1 base, and 12 bases lay in between. The CDR3, as DNA: TGTGCCAGCAGGGTACAGGAGGAGAACACTGAAGCTTTCTTT. It translates to CASRVQEENTEAFF.

This rearrangement joins TRBV4-1 to TRBJ2-7; TRBD1 might be the D (6 bases). The CDR3 contains 15 residues. Germline V gene data show CDR1 as MGHRA and CDR2 as YSYEKL. V was trimmed by 1 base and J by 3 bases, leaving 13 bases between them. The CDR3 DNA sequence: TGCGCCAGCAGCCAAGTTAGGACAGCGCACTACGAGCAGTACTTC. This gives the protein CASSQVRTAHYEQYF.

V gene TRBV15 combines with J gene TRBJ2-3, with D perhaps matching TRBD2 (6 bases). Germline V gene lookup returns CDR1 LNHNV and CDR2 YYDKDF (reference sequence). Trimming shortened V by 4 bases and J by 2 bases, and 13 bases separated the two germline ends. The CDR3 runs 15 residues. The CDR3 is CATSILRGVTDTQYF. CDR3 sequence (DNA): TGTGCCACCAGCATTCTCCGCGGGGTCACAGATACGCAGTATTTT. Variable domain in full (rest from reference TRBV15 and TRBJ2-3): DAMVIQNPRYQVTQFGKPVTLSCSQTLNHNVMYWYQQKSSQAPKLLFHYYDKDFNNEADTPDNFQSRRPNTSFCFLDIRSPGLGDTAMYLCATSILRGVTDTQYFGPGTRLTVL.

The J gene is TRBJ2-1, the V gene TRBV7-2; maybe TRBD2 (6 bases). Trimming took 5 bases from V and 6 from J, leaving 11 bases between them. Per germline, CDR1 SGHTA and CDR2 FQGNSA. The CDR3 is made up of 13 amino acids. The CDR3 sequence is CASSPRDFNEQFF. The CDR3 region has the DNA TGTGCCAGCAGCCCCCGGGACTTCAATGAGCAGTTCTTC.